The T cell receptor beta chain described here comes from a study of beta chain features in type 1 diabetes. About this clone itself: Its target is not known.

Trimming cost V 7 bases and J 8 bases; bases outside gene matches: 5. Looked up from germline, CDR1 is MDHEN and CDR2 is SYDVKM. This CDR3 is 12 amino acids long. Whole-study results and caveats: In every one of the four CD4+ subsets, TCRB CDR3s were moderately but significantly shorter in Type 1 diabetes patients.

Reverse transcribing all isolated RNA meant expressed TCRB transcripts were sequenced. Averages approximately 1 million reads characterized the stem cell-like memory T cell samples. TCRdb's copy holds only in-frame clones and misses some; the assay was immunoSEQ multiplex PCR. The sample holds tens of thousands of clones, roughly 48% seen once. V is TRBV28 and J is TRBJ2-1; 7 bases are shared with TRBD2. The sample consisted of stem cell memory CD4+ T cells from blood. The TCR comes from a man between 25 and 39 years old with type 1 diabetes. This CDR3 is CASTSGNDEQFF. The CDR3 nucleotides read TGTGCCAGCACAAGCGGGAACGATGAGCAGTTCTTC.